Sequencing of this TCR beta chain was carried out in a study of human T cells and chemical hapten exposure. As for the study in general: Sensitization involved placing 2% DPC onto a roughly 2 cm by roughly 2 cm region of upper inner arm skin.

The germline V gene has CDR1 SEHNR and CDR2 FQNEAQ (reference sequence). The CDR3 is 16 residues long. Trimming removed 5 bases from V and 5 bases from J; junction bases left unmatched: 14. Individual cDNA molecules had unique molecular identifiers attached to them by the library. TCRdb reprocessed the RACE reads via MiXCR and lists one record per CDR3 protein. The table includes 350,000 to 400,000 distinct CDR3 sequences, more than 4.5% detected once. Time point described: pre-sensitization, week 0. Treatment denoted: therapeutic diphenylcyclopropenone sensitization with weekly scalp DPC. General study points: With patch test score, the counts of PT1 expanded TCRs showed a positive correlation. Having alopecia, donors may respond immunologically unlike healthy people.

This clonotype was observed many times. Antigen specificity is unknown. The input for sequencing was whole blood, taken in connection with sensitization to the hapten diphenylcyclopropenone (DPC). The rearrangement uses TRBV7-9 and TRBJ1-2; TRBD1 matches 7 bases. This TCR came from a woman aged 45-60 years with alopecia areata. Some clones in this sample may be carry-over from other donors' samples. CDR3 bases: TGTGCCAGCAGCCTTTACTCCGACAGGGACATTTATGGCTACACCTTC. It yields the protein CASSLYSDRDIYGYTF.